The rows below give T cell receptor beta chains drawn from one sample of a study of T cells in Graves' hyperthyroidism and ophthalmopathy. One entry per CDR3 protein, called by TCRdb with MiXCR from the multiplex PCR reads. The table has approximately 420,000 distinct CDR3 sequences, more than 12% seen once. Material for sequencing was blood. The origin of the receptors is a woman in her 30s with Graves' hyperthyroidism. The CDR3 runs from the conserved cysteine through the conserved F or W. D genes are given only for firm matches. Some rows have no size entry. The others give once, few or many, or a class for an expanded clone.

D gene: -
V gene: TRBV27
J gene: TRBJ1-2
clone size: few
CDR3 length: 15
CDR3 protein: CASSFQGSILYGYTF
CDR3 DNA: TGTGCCAGCAGTTTCCAGGGATCAATCCTCTATGGCTACACCTTC

D gene: -
V gene: TRBV3-1
J gene: TRBJ1-5
clone size: few
CDR3 length: 14
CDR3 protein: CASSQSEGRKPQHF
CDR3 DNA: TGTGCCAGCAGCCAAAGTGAGGGTAGAAAGCCCCAGCATTTT

D gene: -
V gene: TRBV5-1
J gene: TRBJ2-7
clone size: few
CDR3 length: 16
CDR3 protein: CASSPPKSTVSYEQYF
CDR3 DNA: TGCGCCAGCAGCCCTCCTAAATCGACAGTATCCTACGAGCAGTACTTC

D gene: -
V gene: TRBV2
J gene: TRBJ2-6
clone size: many
CDR3 length: 13
CDR3 protein: CASTGSGANVLTF
CDR3 DNA: TGTGCCAGCACGGGCTCTGGGGCCAACGTCCTGACTTTC

D gene: -
V gene: TRBV3-1
J gene: TRBJ2-1
clone size: few
CDR3 length: 16
CDR3 protein: CASSPRGFYGDSGQFF
CDR3 DNA: TGTGCCAGCAGCCCCCGGGGGTTTTACGGCGACTCTGGGCAGTTCTTC

D gene: TRBD2
V gene: TRBV12-3/TRBV12-4
J gene: TRBJ2-7
clone size: many
CDR3 length: 14
CDR3 protein: CASSMTSGNYEQYF
CDR3 DNA: TGTGCCAGCAGTATGACTAGCGGGAACTACGAGCAGTACTTC

D gene: -
V gene: TRBV19
J gene: TRBJ1-5
clone size: few
CDR3 length: 13
CDR3 protein: CASSGSWGQPQHF
CDR3 DNA: TGTGCCAGTAGTGGGAGTTGGGGACAGCCCCAGCATTTT

D gene: TRBD2
V gene: TRBV11-2
J gene: TRBJ2-1
clone size: many
CDR3 length: 18
CDR3 protein: CASSLGTSGRVSYNEQFF
CDR3 DNA: TGTGCCAGCAGCCTTGGGACTAGCGGGAGGGTGTCCTACAATGAGCAGTTCTTC

D gene: -
V gene: TRBV5-1
J gene: TRBJ2-7
clone size: -
CDR3 length: 15
CDR3 protein: CASSGVRVGSYEQYF
CDR3 DNA: TGCGCCAGCAGCGGCGTCAGGGTAGGATCCTACGAGCAGTACTTC

D gene: TRBD1
V gene: TRBV2
J gene: TRBJ1-2
clone size: few
CDR3 length: 13
CDR3 protein: CASRTRGGGGYTF
CDR3 DNA: TGTGCCAGCAGAACCAGGGGGGGGGGTGGCTACACCTTC

D gene: TRBD2
V gene: TRBV6-4
J gene: TRBJ2-3
clone size: -
CDR3 length: 15
CDR3 protein: CASSVAGSSTDTQYF
CDR3 DNA: TGTGCCAGCAGTGTAGCGGGAAGCAGCACAGATACGCAGTATTTT

D gene: TRBD2
V gene: TRBV2
J gene: TRBJ2-4
clone size: many
CDR3 length: 17
CDR3 protein: CASSRGTSGRGQDIQYF
CDR3 DNA: TGTGCCAGCAGTCGGGGGACTAGCGGGAGAGGTCAAGACATTCAGTACTTC

D gene: -
V gene: TRBV30
J gene: TRBJ1-2
clone size: few
CDR3 length: 11
CDR3 protein: CAWSVYLGYTF
CDR3 DNA: TGTGCCTGGAGTGTATACCTGGGCTACACCTTC

D gene: TRBD2
V gene: TRBV3-1
J gene: TRBJ2-1
clone size: many
CDR3 length: 18
CDR3 protein: CASSQLASGRFAYNEQFF
CDR3 DNA: TGTGCCAGCAGCCAATTGGCTAGCGGGAGGTTCGCCTACAATGAGCAGTTCTTC

D gene: -
V gene: TRBV2
J gene: TRBJ2-6
clone size: -
CDR3 length: 15
CDR3 protein: CASRQGGSGANVLTF
CDR3 DNA: TGTGCCAGCCGGCAGGGAGGCTCTGGGGCCAACGTCCTGACTTTC

D gene: -
V gene: TRBV27
J gene: TRBJ1-5
clone size: -
CDR3 length: 14
CDR3 protein: CASKSAGIEQPQHF
CDR3 DNA: TGTGCCAGCAAAAGTGCAGGGATAGAACAGCCCCAGCATTTT